The T cell receptor beta chain described here comes from a study of naive and memory T cell subsets. The sample holds many counts of this clonotype. Its antigen is currently unknown. Study findings and constraints: Clonotypes here are unpaired alpha or beta chain sequences. Diversity fell and Gini index rose from naive through CM, EM, EMRA.

V lost 3 bases, J lost 2 bases, and 6 bases lay in between. The CDR3 length is 13 residues. Sequential positive selection took CD4 T cells first, then CD8 T cells. Cells stained for CD3, CD4, CD8, CD45RA, CD27 and viability were sorted into four CD45RA/CD27 subsets. The beta constant-region primer was an equimolar mix of two oligonucleotides covering TRBC1 and TRBC2. Ligated cDNA was amplified by four rounds of PCR with nested alpha and beta constant-region primers and SP2. TCRdb independently ran MiXCR on the UMI-ligation and nested PCR reads; one entry per CDR3 protein. The sample lists over 8,500 distinct CDR3 sequences, around 5.4% occurring once.

Sequencing used CD4+ TEMRA cells from blood. Subset meaning: effector memory re-expressing CD45RA, CD45RA+ CD27-. The receptor was derived from a human donor in good health. The V and J genes are TRBV12-3 or TRBV12-4 and TRBJ2-3; the D is unclear. The chain's CDR3 is CASSFTLTDTQYF. The CDR3 coding sequence is TGTGCCAGCAGTTTTACCCTCACAGATACGCAGTATTTT.